These 26 T cell receptor beta chains came from one sample sequenced in a study of T-cell reconstitution after alpha-beta-depleted transplantation in children. Notes on the study in general: T cells produced anew were the main source of T-cell counts and diversity one year after transplant.

For these TCRs, the target antigens are not known. As it was prepared, the TCRbeta library received unique molecular identifiers. TCRdb recomputed calls from the PCR reads with MiXCR, one row per CDR3 protein. Altogether around 270,000 distinct CDR3 sequences are present, roughly 8.2% being singletons, with the ten largest covering about 9.1%. Material: peripheral blood, obtained 360 days after TCRalphabeta/CD19-depleted stem cell transplant. Receptor source: a female patient aged 2 to 10 who had a stem cell transplant for Fanconi anemia, so the T cells may come from the graft donor.

Many counts were recorded for this clonotype. The chain combines TRBV28 with TRBJ2-3; no reliable D call. The CDR3 is 15 amino acids. V lost 7 bases and J lost 3, with 17 bases in between. Germline V CDR1 and CDR2: MDHEN, SYDVKM. The CDR3 sequence is CASTRSAIRTDTQYF. The CDR3 nucleotides are TGTGCCAGCACCCGGTCGGCGATAAGGACAGATACGCAGTATTTT.

This clonotype was detected ten times or more. The CDR3 bases are TGCGCCAGCAGCTTGGGCGCAGGGCCCGTGGAAAAACTGTTTTTT. The encoded protein is CASSLGAGPVEKLFF. V usage is TRBV5-1 and J usage is TRBJ1-4, with D tentatively TRBD1 (5 bases). The germline CDR1 and CDR2 sequences are SGHRS and YFSETQ. Trimming took off 0 bases at V and 8 bases at J, with 14 bases between the two ends. The CDR3 is 15 residues long.

The sample holds many counts of this clonotype. The CDR3: CASSQRGTKSSYEQYF. The CDR3 DNA is TGTGCCAGCAGCCAGCGGGGGACTAAAAGCTCCTACGAGCAGTACTTC. The genes are TRBV4-2 and TRBJ2-7, with 7 bases fitting TRBD2. The germline V gene encodes CDR1 LGHNA and CDR2 YNFKEQ. Trimming cost V 3 bases and J 0 bases; bases outside gene matches: 8. CDR3 length: 16 residues.

This clonotype was counted between two and nine times. The chain uses TRBV24-1 and TRBJ2-3; TRBD2 matches at 9 bases. Germline loops: CDR1 KGHDR, CDR2 SFDVKD. The CDR3 length is 17 residues. Trimming cost V 1 base and J 6 bases; bases outside gene matches: 10. CDR3 in amino acids: CATSDLIPTSGRDTQYF. CDR3 in DNA: TGTGCCACCAGTGATTTAATACCCACTAGCGGGCGGGATACGCAGTATTTT.

This clonotype appeared many times. This chain joins TRBV6-1 and TRBJ2-6, with a tentative D call TRBD2 (5 bases). The CDR3 has 15 residues. Germline CDR1 MNHNS, CDR2 SASEGT. V was clipped by 7 bases and J by 2 bases, with 12 bases between them. The CDR3 nucleotides read TGTGCCAGCAACGTACGGGATGCTGGGGCCAACGTCCTGACTTTC. This translates into CASNVRDAGANVLTF.

This clonotype was picked up many times. This chain links TRBV6-6 with TRBJ1-5, with D hard to call. The CDR3 extends over 12 amino acids. Germline CDR1 MNHNY, CDR2 SVGAGI (reference sequence). Trimming took off 2 bases at V and 6 bases at J, with 5 bases between the two ends. This CDR3 is CASSYGGQPQHF. CDR3 nucleotide sequence: TGTGCCAGCAGTTACGGAGGTCAGCCCCAGCATTTT.

This chain links TRBV6-2 or TRBV6-3 with TRBJ2-5; 11 nucleotides line up with TRBD2. CDR1 is MNHEY and CDR2 is SVGEGT in the germline V gene. CDR3 length equals 17 residues. The trim removed 6 bases at V and 3 bases at J, leaving 12 bases unmatched. CDR3 in amino acids: CASSSLAGEPGEETQYF. CDR3 DNA sequence: TGTGCCAGCAGCTCACTAGCGGGGGAACCCGGGGAAGAGACCCAGTACTTC.

This clonotype was observed a few times. The V call is TRBV5-6, the J call TRBJ1-1; no reliable D call. V lost 1 base and J lost 4, with 11 bases in between. In germline, CDR1 is SGHDT, CDR2 YYEEEE. This CDR3 spans 14 amino acids. CDR3 sequence: CASSLSPGGTEAFF. Written as DNA, the CDR3 is TGTGCCAGCAGCTTGAGCCCGGGTGGCACTGAAGCTTTCTTT.

This sequence joins TRBV28 and TRBJ1-5; D uncertain. From germline, CDR1 is MDHEN and CDR2 SYDVKM. CDR3 length: 12 residues. V gave up 4 bases and J gave up 8 bases, with 9 bases separating them. This chain's CDR3 is CASSSLGEPQHF. The DNA of the CDR3 is TGTGCCAGCAGTTCCCTCGGGGAGCCCCAGCATTTT.

The chain employs TRBV5-1 and TRBJ2-5; D is perhaps TRBD1 (6 bases). Trimming removed 2 bases at V and 2 bases at J, with 16 bases between. Germline assignment: CDR1 SGHRS and CDR2 YFSETQ. This CDR3 comprises 16 residues. Here the CDR3 DNA reads TGCGCCAGCAGCTTAACGGGACATAGACTTCAAGAGACCCAGTACTTC. Translation: CASSLTGHRLQETQYF.

This clonotype was seen a few times. The chain carries TRBV6-5 and TRBJ1-2, with 7 bases lining up with TRBD1. Germline CDR1 is MNHEY and CDR2 is SVGAGI. The CDR3 length is 14 residues. Trimming at V came to 4 bases and at J to 4 bases, leaving 6 bases not matched to a gene. CDR3 amino acids: CASSLGTEIYGYTF. CDR3 in DNA: TGTGCCAGCAGTTTGGGGACAGAAATCTATGGCTACACCTTC.

In its sample, this clonotype was seen many times. The DNA of the CDR3 is TGTGCCAGCAGCTCCAGGACGGATTCCTACGAGCAGTACTTC. Its protein is CASSSRTDSYEQYF. The chain recombines TRBV7-2 with TRBJ2-7, with no clear D. The CDR3 runs 14 residues. Germline CDR1 reads SGHTA; CDR2 reads FQGNSA. Trimming left V 4 bases short and J 1 base short, with 11 bases between.

This clonotype was seen ten or more times. The chain uses TRBV5-1 and TRBJ2-7; tentatively, D is TRBD2 (5 bases). This CDR3 region has 15 residues. The germline V and J ends were trimmed by 4 bases and 6 bases, with 20 bases remaining between them. Germline V gene sequence: CDR1 SGHRS, CDR2 YFSETQ. CDR3 amino acids: CASSPRGSAFAEQYF. For the CDR3, the DNA is TGCGCCAGCAGCCCCCGGGGTAGCGCCTTCGCCGAGCAGTACTTC.

This clonotype appeared many times. V usage is TRBV5-6 and J usage is TRBJ2-1; D gene unclear. From germline, CDR1 is SGHDT and CDR2 YYEEEE. V shed 1 base and J shed 10 bases, with 18 bases lying between them. This CDR3 has 15 residues. For the CDR3, the DNA is TGTGCCAGCAGCTTGATCCTGGTATTGGCCCCGGAGCAGTTCTTC. This translates into CASSLILVLAPEQFF.

This clonotype was seen a handful of times. The chain couples TRBV11-2 to TRBJ1-1; D is unclear. V was pared by 1 base and J by 1 base, with 10 bases between. This CDR3 is 15 amino acids long. CDR1 is SGHAT and CDR2 is FQNNGV in the germline V gene. The CDR3 bases are TGTGCCAGCAGCTTAGGGCCGATAGGGAACACTGAAGCTTTCTTT. Its protein product is CASSLGPIGNTEAFF.

CDR3 nucleotide sequence: TGTGCCAGTAGTATCGATGGACTAGCGGGAGTTGGAGATACGCAGTATTTT. This encodes CASSIDGLAGVGDTQYF. The V gene is TRBV19, the J gene TRBJ2-3; 13 bases map to TRBD2. The V gene end was trimmed by 3 bases and the J gene end by 5 bases; junction bases not matched to a gene: 8. CDR1 is LNHDA and CDR2 is SQIVND in the germline V gene (reference sequence). The CDR3 is 17 residues long.

This chain uses TRBV14 with TRBJ2-2, with D unclear. The V and J ends lost 1 base and 2 bases respectively, with 8 bases between them. CDR1 SGHDN and CDR2 FVKESK come from the germline V gene. This CDR3 is 15 amino acids long. The CDR3 bases are TGTGCCAGCAGCCAAGTGTGGGTAAACACCGGGGAGCTGTTTTTT. This encodes CASSQVWVNTGELFF.

There are many counts of this clonotype. The rearrangement uses TRBV29-1 and TRBJ2-5, with unresolved D. The germline gives CDR1 SQVTM, CDR2 ANQGSEA. The CDR3 consists of 13 residues. Between the trimmed V and J ends, which lost 6 bases and 1 base, there was a span of 12 bases. CDR3 DNA sequence: TGCAGCGTCACCCCCGGGTCCCAAGAGACCCAGTACTTC. Residues: CSVTPGSQETQYF.

This clonotype was observed a single time. The genes are TRBV7-9 and TRBJ1-2, with D unclear. CDR3 length: 17 residues. The germline CDR1 and CDR2 sequences are SEHNR and FQNEAQ (reference sequence). V was trimmed by 3 bases and J by 2 bases, leaving 19 bases between them. CDR3 sequence: CASSLFSPDGANYGYTF. As DNA, the CDR3 is TGTGCCAGCAGCTTGTTTAGCCCTGACGGTGCGAACTATGGCTACACCTTC.

This chain connects TRBV11-1 to TRBJ2-7; D may correspond to TRBD1 or TRBD2 (5 bases each). Deletions cut 2 bases from V and 0 bases from J, with 20 bases between. Germline V CDR1 and CDR2: SGHAT, FQDESV (reference sequence). The CDR3 contains 18 residues. The CDR3 coding sequence is TGTGCCAGCAGCTTACAACTCGGGACGGCACCCAGCTCCTACGAGCAGTACGTC. Translating it yields CASSLQLGTAPSSYEQYV.

This clonotype appeared many times. The chain is built from TRBV5-1 and TRBJ1-1; 10 bases are shared with TRBD1. The V gene end was trimmed by 6 bases and the J gene end by 0 bases; junction bases not matched to a gene: 8. This CDR3 spans 16 amino acids. Germline values: CDR1 SGHRS, CDR2 YFSETQ. The DNA for the CDR3 is TGCGCCAGCACCCCGGGACAGGGGCCAATGAACACTGAAGCTTTCTTT. Its protein is CASTPGQGPMNTEAFF.

The chain combines TRBV20-1 with TRBJ2-5, with TRBD2 matching 10 bases. Trimming at V came to 3 bases and at J to 5 bases, leaving 6 bases not matched to a gene. Germline V CDR1 and CDR2: DFQATT, SNEGSKA (reference sequence). This CDR3 has 14 residues. The CDR3 bases are TGCAGTGCTAGTCTAGCGGGAGTGTTGGAGACCCAGTACTTC. Protein product: CSASLAGVLETQYF.

Remarks on this clonotype: A much larger clonotype is one base distant, so this may be a read error. J is TRBJ2-2 and V is TRBV2; the match to TRBD1 covers 8 bases. This CDR3 comprises 12 residues. Germline V CDR1 and CDR2: SNHLY, FYNNEI. V was clipped by 5 bases and J by 8 bases; unmatched bases: 1. This CDR3 is CASSWDRGELFF. CDR3 DNA: TGTGCCAGCAGTTGGGACAGGGGGGAGCTGTTTTTT.

This clonotype was seen many times. The chain uses TRBV28 and TRBJ2-5, with D possibly TRBD2 on 6 matching bases. Germline loops: CDR1 MDHEN, CDR2 SYDVKM. The CDR3 sequence is 14 residues long. Trimming took 6 bases from V and 2 from J, leaving 13 bases between them. The chain's CDR3 is CASSRRAIQETQYF. CDR3 DNA: TGTGCCAGCAGCAGGAGGGCAATTCAAGAGACCCAGTACTTC.

The sample holds many counts of this clonotype. The rearrangement links TRBV2 to TRBJ1-5; D is perhaps TRBD1 (5 bases). The germline V gene encodes CDR1 SNHLY and CDR2 FYNNEI. V lost 2 bases to trimming and J lost 5 bases, with 10 bases between them. This CDR3 region has 14 residues. CDR3 loop: CASSERDRYQPQHF. The CDR3 DNA reads as TGTGCCAGCAGTGAAAGGGACCGATATCAGCCCCAGCATTTT.

In this sample, this clonotype turned up many times. V and J are TRBV20-1 and TRBJ2-2; tentatively, D is TRBD2 (6 bases). The CDR3 covers 13 residues. Germline CDR1 reads DFQATT; CDR2 reads SNEGSKA (reference sequence). V was cut by 5 bases and J by 8 bases, with 15 bases left in between. Written as DNA, the CDR3 is TGCAGTGCTCTGGGACTTGGGTGGGGGGAGCTGTTTTTT. Translated: CSALGLGWGELFF.